This TCR beta chain is drawn from a study of CD8 T cells in Susac syndrome. RNA in amounts of roughly 0.45 to 1 ug was reverse transcribed with random hexamers. The method of amplification for TCR beta CDR3 was immunoSEQ multiplex PCR, covering 54 Vbeta and 13 Jbeta. Using its own MiXCR run on the immunoSEQ multiplex PCR reads, TCRdb lists one record per CDR3 protein. The sample yields 180,000 or so distinct CDR3 sequences, roughly 95% seen once. CD8+ and CD4+ blood T cells underwent TCR beta sequencing. The multiple sclerosis controls comprised treatment-naive patients whose relapsing-remitting disease was stable or active. Negative isolation yielded the CD8+ and CD4+ T cells, while FACS enriched the TEMRA cells. The CDR3 spans 12 residues. Germline CDR1 reads DFQATT; CDR2 reads SNEGSKA (reference sequence). V lost 5 bases and J lost 6; bases outside the gene matches: 3.

The specimen sequenced was CD4+ T cells from PBMCs. The TCR comes from a human donor with multiple sclerosis. V is TRBV20-1 and J is TRBJ2-7, with 11 bases that match TRBD1. CDR3 DNA: TGCAGTGCTTGGACAGGGGGCTCCGAGCAGTACTTC. Protein: CSAWTGGSEQYF.